These 31 T cell receptor beta chains share one sample of origin, sequenced in a study of cytomegalovirus exposure and HLA in healthy donors. PCR involved 60 Vbeta and 13 Jbeta primers. Only in-frame clones appear in the TCRdb table, and some are missing; sequencing was by immunoSEQ multiplex PCR. This sample has 150,000 to 200,000 clones, with about 77% found just once. The specimen sequenced was PBMCs. Source of these receptors: a man between 18 and 29 years old in good health and CMV-seropositive.

This sequence joins TRBV10-3 and TRBJ2-5; a possible D gene is TRBD2 (5 bases). V was pared by 0 bases and J by 5 bases, with 10 bases between. Germline V lookup: CDR1 ENHRY, CDR2 SYGVKD. CDR3 length equals 14 residues. CDR3 sequence: CAISESSGSETQYF. The CDR3 nucleotides are TGTGCCATCAGTGAGTCTTCTGGGAGCGAGACCCAGTACTTC.

The chain recombines TRBV6-5 with TRBJ1-6, with D possibly matching TRBD1 (5 bases). The germline V and J ends were trimmed by 5 bases and 10 bases, with 18 bases remaining between them. This CDR3 spans 15 amino acids. Germline V gene lookup returns CDR1 MNHEY and CDR2 SVGAGI. In DNA form, the CDR3 reads TGTGCCAGCAGTGCCAGCACCCAGGGTAACTCACCCCTCCACTTT. Translated, it gives CASSASTQGNSPLHF.

The genes are TRBV27 and TRBJ1-2; 8 nucleotides line up with TRBD1. The CDR3 is 14 residues long. Germline V CDR1 and CDR2: MNHEY, SMNVEV (reference sequence). J lost 2 bases, V lost 7 bases, and 6 bases had no gene match. The CDR3 DNA is TGTGCCAGCAAAACGGCAGGGGGCAACTATGGCTACACCTTC. It specifies CASKTAGGNYGYTF.

The chain is built from TRBV6-5 and TRBJ2-1; D is possibly TRBD2 (6 bases). V lost 2 bases to trimming and J lost 2 bases, with 10 bases between them. Germline V CDR1 and CDR2: MNHEY, SVGAGI. This CDR3 is 15 amino acids long. DNA for the CDR3: TGTGCCAGCAGTTACGGAGGGAACACCTACAATGAGCAGTTCTTC. It translates to CASSYGGNTYNEQFF.

In its sample, this clone was seen once. The chain couples TRBV29-1 to TRBJ2-7; no definite D call. This CDR3 has 15 amino acids. Trimming took 7 bases from V and 0 from J, leaving 19 bases between them. CDR1 and CDR2 from the germline V gene are SQVTM and ANQGSEA. CDR3 DNA sequence: TGCAGCGCCCGGGTCCGCGGCGACTTCTCCTACGAGCAGTACTTC. Protein product: CSARVRGDFSYEQYF.

In its sample, this clone was seen a few times. The chain couples TRBV6-1 to TRBJ1-4; 12 bases are a match to TRBD1. From germline, CDR1 is MNHNS and CDR2 SASEGT. The length of the CDR3 is 17 residues. V was clipped by 4 bases and J by 4 bases; unmatched bases: 7. DNA for the CDR3: TGTGCCAGCAGTGTAGGGGACAGGGGGCCGCATAATGAAAAACTGTTTTTT. It specifies CASSVGDRGPHNEKLFF.

Only one count was recorded for this clone. The chain is built from TRBV4-1 and TRBJ2-2; 8 positions agree with TRBD1. The V gene's germline CDR1 is MGHRA and CDR2 YSYEKL. V lost 2 bases to trimming and J lost 6 bases; unmatched junction nucleotides: 5. The CDR3 loop spans 15 amino acids. Here the CDR3 DNA reads TGCGCCAGCAGCCAACACCTGACAGGGGCCGGGGAGCTGTTTTTT. This encodes CASSQHLTGAGELFF.

Here the CDR3 DNA reads TGCAGCGTTTGGACAGGGGCATATGGCTACACCTTC. This translates into CSVWTGAYGYTF. The chain is built from TRBV29-1 and TRBJ1-2; 9 nucleotides line up with TRBD1. This CDR3 region has 12 residues. The junction had 3 bases not matched to a gene; V was cut back by 5 bases and J by 5 bases. The V gene's germline CDR1 is SQVTM and CDR2 ANQGSEA.

The chain has TRBV6-5 and TRBJ1-3, with 7 bases that match TRBD1. Germline V gene data show CDR1 as MNHEY and CDR2 as SVGAGI. V gave up 10 bases and J gave up 6 bases; unmatched junction bases: 9. CDR3 length: 13 residues. The CDR3, as DNA: TGTGCCACCAAGACAGGGAATGAAAACACCATATATTTT. This sequence encodes CATKTGNENTIYF.

The V gene is TRBV19, the J gene TRBJ2-7; TRBD2 matches 7 bases. Unmatched junction bases numbered 6, after V lost 4 bases and J lost 0 bases. CDR3 length: 15 amino acids. In germline, CDR1 is LNHDA, CDR2 SQIVND (reference sequence). The CDR3 bases are TGTGCCAGTAGTAGATCGGGAGGCCCCTCCTACGAGCAGTACTTC. Amino acid sequence: CASSRSGGPSYEQYF. The full variable domain, completed using reference TRBV19 and TRBJ2-7, is DGGITQSPKYLFRKEGQNVTLSCEQNLNHDAMYWYRQDPGQGLRLIYYSQIVNDFQKGDIAEGYSVSREKKESFPLTVTSAQKNPTAFYLCASSRSGGPSYEQYFGPGTRLTVT.

This chain uses TRBV10-3 with TRBJ1-3; D is perhaps TRBD1 (5 bases). Trimming removed 3 bases from V and 0 bases from J, with 15 bases in between. There are 17 residues in the CDR3. CDR1 and CDR2 from the germline V gene are ENHRY and SYGVKD. CDR3 in DNA: TGTGCCATCAGTGATCCGGACACCATGGCCTCTGGAAACACCATATATTTT. It encodes CAISDPDTMASGNTIYF.

The J gene is TRBJ2-1, the V gene TRBV27, with D perhaps TRBD2 (7 bases). Trimming removed 2 bases from V and 2 bases from J, with 10 bases in between. This CDR3 has 15 residues. CDR1 and CDR2 (germline): MNHEY, SMNVEV (reference sequence). CDR3 amino acids: CASSLTGGPYNEQFF. The CDR3 coding sequence is TGTGCCAGCAGTTTAACGGGGGGCCCCTACAATGAGCAGTTCTTC.

The chain recombines TRBV7-9 with TRBJ2-2, with no clear D. Germline V gene sequence: CDR1 SEHNR, CDR2 FQNEAQ (reference sequence). The CDR3 has 14 amino acids. Trimming cost V 3 bases and J 4 bases, with 9 bases left between them. CDR3: CASSFPVLTGELFF. The CDR3 nucleotides read TGTGCCAGCAGCTTCCCTGTCCTCACCGGGGAGCTGTTTTTT.

The chain couples TRBV5-4 to TRBJ2-5; maybe TRBD2 (7 bases). The CDR3 has 15 amino acids. V dropped 7 bases and J dropped 4 bases, with 20 bases sitting between them. Germline CDR1 and CDR2: SGHNT and YYREEE (reference sequence). The CDR3 spells CASGQIVGGRETQYF. The CDR3 bases are TGTGCCAGCGGACAAATAGTGGGGGGGCGAGAGACCCAGTACTTC.

The chain has TRBV6-5 and TRBJ1-4, with D tentatively TRBD1 (5 bases). CDR1 is MNHEY, CDR2 SVGAGI, per germline. Between the trimmed V and J ends, which lost 2 bases and 8 bases, there was a span of 12 bases. CDR3 length equals 14 residues. DNA for the CDR3: TGTGCCAGCAGTTACCCAGGGCCGGGCGAAAAACTGTTTTTT. This codes for CASSYPGPGEKLFF.

This clone was observed a single time. The gene calls are TRBV29-1 and TRBJ2-3; 9 nucleotides line up with TRBD1. The V segment lost 3 bases and the J segment 1 base; nucleotides outside the gene matches: 5. The CDR3 contains 15 residues. Germline CDR1 is SQVTM and CDR2 is ANQGSEA. Written as DNA, the CDR3 is TGCAGCGTTGATGATCGGACAGGGGGCACAGATACGCAGTATTTT. It specifies CSVDDRTGGTDTQYF.

This chain links TRBV4-1 with TRBJ2-2; D might be TRBD2 (7 bases). The CDR3 runs to 15 residues. CDR1 and CDR2 (germline): MGHRA, YSYEKL. Trimming shortened V by 1 base and J by 3 bases, and 9 bases separated the two germline ends. As DNA, the CDR3 is TGCGCCAGCAGCCAAGTGGGGGGGCACACCGGGGAGCTGTTTTTT. This sequence encodes CASSQVGGHTGELFF.

About this clone: A read error may produce the germline difference seen at one junction end. The V and J genes are TRBV2 and TRBJ1-5; a weak D match, TRBD1 (6 bases). CDR3 size: 15 residues. CDR1 SNHLY and CDR2 FYNNEI come from the germline V gene. Here the CDR3 DNA reads TGTGCCGGCAGTGCGTCGGACAGTAGCAATCAGCCCCAGCATTTT. Translation: CAGSASDSSNQPQHF.

The chain is built from TRBV4-1 and TRBJ2-1; tentative D call: TRBD2 (7 bases). Germline CDR1 MGHRA, CDR2 YSYEKL. This CDR3 comprises 14 residues. V was cut by 3 bases and J by 6 bases, with 12 bases left in between. The CDR3 DNA sequence: TGCGCCAGCAGCCAGCAGGGAGGGGGCAATGAGCAGTTCTTC. Translated: CASSQQGGGNEQFF.

DNA for the CDR3: TGTGCCAGCGAGGAAAGGGGAGGGAATGAGCAGTTCTTC. Residues: CASEERGGNEQFF. The chain has TRBV27 and TRBJ2-1; 7 nucleotides match TRBD2. V shed 8 bases, J shed 7 bases, and the junction held 8 bases outside the gene matches. CDR1 is MNHEY and CDR2 is SMNVEV in the germline V gene (reference sequence). The CDR3 contains 13 residues.

This clone was counted a few times. Here the CDR3 DNA reads TGTGCCAGCAGTTATGGGGTAGCGTACGAGCAGTACTTC. Translation gives CASSYGVAYEQYF. This sequence joins TRBV6-5 and TRBJ2-7, with D tentatively TRBD2 (5 bases). V was shortened by 3 bases and J by 4 bases, with 10 bases between the two germline ends. Per the germline V gene, CDR1 is MNHEY and CDR2 is SVGAGI. This CDR3 region has 13 residues.

The J gene is TRBJ2-3, the V gene TRBV11-2; 7 positions match TRBD1. The CDR3 contains 15 residues. Germline values: CDR1 SGHAT, CDR2 FQNNGV. Trimming took 1 base from V and 4 from J; bases not matched to a gene: 5. The CDR3 sequence: CASSLVGGLSDTQYF. CDR3 nucleotides: TGTGCCAGCAGCTTAGTAGGGGGCTTGTCAGATACGCAGTATTTT.

This rearrangement joins TRBV5-4 to TRBJ1-1, with 10 bases fitting TRBD1. The germline V gene has CDR1 SGHNT and CDR2 YYREEE (reference sequence). With V trimmed by 4 bases and J by 7 bases, 10 bases remained unmatched. CDR3 size: 15 residues. CDR3 loop: CASSTRTGGVGEAFF. The DNA of the CDR3 is TGTGCCAGCAGCACACGGACAGGGGGGGTGGGTGAAGCTTTCTTT.

The chain joins TRBV29-1 to TRBJ1-3; weak D call: TRBD1 (6 bases). The CDR3 consists of 18 residues. V was clipped by 0 bases and J by 0 bases, with 18 bases between them. Germline-derived CDR1 and CDR2 are SQVTM and ANQGSEA. The CDR3 DNA is TGCAGCGTTGAAGATATAAAGGACAGTTCCTTCTCTGGAAACACCATATATTTT. Its translation: CSVEDIKDSSFSGNTIYF.

This clone was observed a single time. The J gene is TRBJ1-3, the V gene TRBV29-1; 7 positions match TRBD1. V gave up 0 bases and J gave up 0 bases; unmatched junction bases: 8. CDR1 and CDR2 (germline): SQVTM, ANQGSEA. CDR3 length: 17 residues. CDR3 nucleotides: TGCAGCGTTGAAGACTGGGACAGCCAGAGCTCTGGAAACACCATATATTTT. Its translation: CSVEDWDSQSSGNTIYF.

This chain uses TRBV5-4 with TRBJ2-7; D not certain. This CDR3 contains 12 residues. Trimming stripped 0 bases from V and 5 bases from J, with 6 bases between. The germline V gene has CDR1 SGHNT and CDR2 YYREEE (reference sequence). The CDR3 nucleotides are TGTGCCAGCAGCTTGGACACCGACGAGCAGTACTTC. Its translation is CASSLDTDEQYF.

The chain recombines TRBV7-8 with TRBJ2-7, with a possible D match to TRBD2 (7 bases). The length of the CDR3 is 16 residues. Between the trimmed V and J ends, which lost 5 bases and 5 bases, there was a span of 22 bases. Looked up from germline, CDR1 is SGHVS and CDR2 is FQNEAQ. CDR3 DNA sequence: TGTGCCAGCAGCCCTCCCAGGGGCGGGAGTATCCACGAGCAGTACTTC. Its translation is CASSPPRGGSIHEQYF.

The table lists this clone with a count of one. The chain uses TRBV5-5 and TRBJ1-1, with 7 bases aligning to TRBD1. CDR3 length: 15 amino acids. V lost 0 bases, J lost 10 bases, and 12 bases stayed unmatched. The germline CDR1 and CDR2 sequences are SGHKS and YYEKEE (reference sequence). The CDR3 bases are TGTGCCAGCAGCTTGGAGGGGGCCAGGAGGTTCGGAGCTTTCTTT. This sequence encodes CASSLEGARRFGAFF.

This sequence joins TRBV5-1 and TRBJ2-3; 8 bases match TRBD2. CDR3 size: 16 residues. V shed 0 bases, J shed 5 bases, and the junction held 8 bases outside the gene matches. Germline CDR1 is SGHRS and CDR2 is YFSETQ. In DNA form, the CDR3 reads TGCGCCAGCAGCTTGGAGGGCGCGGGAGGAATAGATACGCAGTATTTT. Translating it yields CASSLEGAGGIDTQYF.

The genes are TRBV5-4 and TRBJ2-7; D may be TRBD2 (5 bases). This CDR3 spans 13 amino acids. Germline V lookup: CDR1 SGHNT, CDR2 YYREEE (reference sequence). V was trimmed by 5 bases and J by 3 bases, leaving 12 bases between them. CDR3 protein: CASSPSRGYEQYF. CDR3 bases: TGTGCCAGCAGTCCGAGTCGGGGCTACGAGCAGTACTTC.

J is TRBJ2-3 and V is TRBV10-3; 9 bases align to TRBD2. CDR3 size: 15 residues. After removal of 3 bases from V and 6 bases from J, the junction contained 7 bases not matched to a gene. Germline lookup yields CDR1 ENHRY and CDR2 SYGVKD. In DNA, the CDR3 is TGTGCCATCAGTGAAGGGGCGGGAGGGTCCGATACGCAGTATTTT. Protein product: CAISEGAGGSDTQYF.